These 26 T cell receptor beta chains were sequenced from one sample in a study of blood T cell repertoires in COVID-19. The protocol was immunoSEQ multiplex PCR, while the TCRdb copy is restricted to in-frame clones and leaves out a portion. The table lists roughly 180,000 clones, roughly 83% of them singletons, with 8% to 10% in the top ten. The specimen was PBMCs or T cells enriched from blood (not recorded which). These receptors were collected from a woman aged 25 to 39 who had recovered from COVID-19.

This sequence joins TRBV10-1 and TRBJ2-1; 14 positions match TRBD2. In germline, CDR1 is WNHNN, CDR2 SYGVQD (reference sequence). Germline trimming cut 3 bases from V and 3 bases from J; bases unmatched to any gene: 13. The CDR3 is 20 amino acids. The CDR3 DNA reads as TGCGCCAGCAGTGACCTCCCCGGGACTAGCGGGAGCGGTGGCTACAATGAGCAGTTCTTC. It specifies CASSDLPGTSGSGGYNEQFF.

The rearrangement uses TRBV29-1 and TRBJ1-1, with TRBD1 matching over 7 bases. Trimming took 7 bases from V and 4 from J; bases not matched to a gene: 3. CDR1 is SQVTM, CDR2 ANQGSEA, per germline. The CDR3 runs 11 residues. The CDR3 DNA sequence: TGCAGCGCTCACAGGGGCACTGAAGCTTTCTTT. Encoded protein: CSAHRGTEAFF.

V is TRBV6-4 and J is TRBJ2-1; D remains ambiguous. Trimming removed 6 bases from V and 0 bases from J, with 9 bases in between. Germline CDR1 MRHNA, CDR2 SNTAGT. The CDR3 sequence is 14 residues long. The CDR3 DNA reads TGTGCCAGCAGACCTGGCAGCTCCTACAATGAGCAGTTCTTC. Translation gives CASRPGSSYNEQFF.

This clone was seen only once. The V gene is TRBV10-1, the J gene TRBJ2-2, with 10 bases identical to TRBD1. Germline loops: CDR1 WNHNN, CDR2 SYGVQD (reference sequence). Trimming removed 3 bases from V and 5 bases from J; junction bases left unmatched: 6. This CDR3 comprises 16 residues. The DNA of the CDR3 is TGCGCCAGCAGTGATCCGACAGGGGGCTCTACCGGGGAGCTGTTTTTT. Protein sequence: CASSDPTGGSTGELFF.

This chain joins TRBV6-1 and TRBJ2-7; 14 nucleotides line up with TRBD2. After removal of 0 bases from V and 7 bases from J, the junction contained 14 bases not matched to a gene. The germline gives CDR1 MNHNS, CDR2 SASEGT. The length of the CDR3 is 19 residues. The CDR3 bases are TGTGCCAGCAGTGAAGCATCGAAGACTAGCGGGAGGGCCTTGGGGGAGCAGTACTTC. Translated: CASSEASKTSGRALGEQYF.

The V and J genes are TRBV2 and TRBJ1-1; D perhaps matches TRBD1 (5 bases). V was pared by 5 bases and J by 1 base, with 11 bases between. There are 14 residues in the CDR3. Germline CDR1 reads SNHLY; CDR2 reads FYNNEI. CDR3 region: CASSYFGQNTEAFF. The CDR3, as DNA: TGTGCCAGCAGTTATTTCGGACAGAACACTGAAGCTTTCTTT.

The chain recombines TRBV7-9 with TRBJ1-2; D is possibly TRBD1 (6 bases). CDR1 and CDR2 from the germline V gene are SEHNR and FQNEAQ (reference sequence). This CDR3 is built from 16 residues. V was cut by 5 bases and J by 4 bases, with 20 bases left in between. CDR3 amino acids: CASSHVTGAPLYGYTF. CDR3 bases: TGTGCCAGCAGCCACGTGACAGGAGCACCCCTCTATGGCTACACCTTC.

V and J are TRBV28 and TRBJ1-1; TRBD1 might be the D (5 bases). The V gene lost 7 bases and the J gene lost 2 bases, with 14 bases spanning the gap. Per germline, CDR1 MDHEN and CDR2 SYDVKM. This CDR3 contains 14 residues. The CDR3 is CASTTQGANTEAFF. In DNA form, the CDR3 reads TGTGCCAGCACCACCCAAGGGGCAAACACTGAAGCTTTCTTT.

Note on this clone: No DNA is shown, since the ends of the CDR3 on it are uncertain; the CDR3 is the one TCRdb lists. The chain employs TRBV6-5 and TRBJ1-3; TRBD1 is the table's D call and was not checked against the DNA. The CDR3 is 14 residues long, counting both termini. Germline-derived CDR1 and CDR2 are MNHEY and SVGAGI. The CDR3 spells CASSTSGQGNTIYF.

The CDR3, as DNA: TGTGCCAGCAGCTTAGCCGGGACTAGCCGGGCAGATACGCAGTATTTT. It yields the protein CASSLAGTSRADTQYF. The rearrangement links TRBV7-2 to TRBJ2-3, with 9 bases fitting TRBD2. The CDR3 runs 16 residues. With V trimmed by 0 bases and J by 4 bases, 5 bases remained unmatched. The germline gives CDR1 SGHTA, CDR2 FQGNSA.

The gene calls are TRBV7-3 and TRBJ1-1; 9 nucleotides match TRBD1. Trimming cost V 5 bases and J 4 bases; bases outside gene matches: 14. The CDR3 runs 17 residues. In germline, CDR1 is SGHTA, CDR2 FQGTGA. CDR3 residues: CASSPTGGSRPGTEAFF. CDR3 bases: TGTGCCAGCAGCCCTACAGGGGGCTCCCGTCCAGGCACTGAAGCTTTCTTT. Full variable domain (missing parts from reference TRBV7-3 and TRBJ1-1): GAGVSQTPSNKVTEKGKYVELRCDPISGHTALYWYRQSLGQGPEFLIYFQGTGAADDSGLPNDRFFAVRPEGSVSTLKIQRTERGDSAVYLCASSPTGGSRPGTEAFFGQGTRLTVV.

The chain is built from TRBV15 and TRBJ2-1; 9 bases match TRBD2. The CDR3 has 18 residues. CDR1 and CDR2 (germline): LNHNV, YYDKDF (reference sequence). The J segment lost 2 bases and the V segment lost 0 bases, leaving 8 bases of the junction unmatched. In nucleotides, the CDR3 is TGTGCCACCAGCAGAGACGTGCTCGGGACTAGCCCCTACAATGAGCAGTTCTTC. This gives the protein CATSRDVLGTSPYNEQFF.

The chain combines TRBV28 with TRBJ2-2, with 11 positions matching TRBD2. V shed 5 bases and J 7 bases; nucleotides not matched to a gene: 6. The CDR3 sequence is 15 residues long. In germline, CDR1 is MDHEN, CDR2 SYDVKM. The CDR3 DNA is TGTGCCAGCAGTCGAGGGACTAGCGGAGGCGGGGAGCTGTTTTTT. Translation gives CASSRGTSGGGELFF.

The CDR3 region is CASSLAVSGTDTQYF. CDR3 nucleotide sequence: TGTGCCAGCAGCTTGGCTGTTAGCGGCACAGATACGCAGTATTTT. The rearrangement links TRBV5-5 to TRBJ2-3, with a tentative D call TRBD2 (5 bases). The germline gives CDR1 SGHKS, CDR2 YYEKEE (reference sequence). The CDR3 covers 15 residues. Deletions cut 0 bases from V and 1 base from J, with 9 bases between.

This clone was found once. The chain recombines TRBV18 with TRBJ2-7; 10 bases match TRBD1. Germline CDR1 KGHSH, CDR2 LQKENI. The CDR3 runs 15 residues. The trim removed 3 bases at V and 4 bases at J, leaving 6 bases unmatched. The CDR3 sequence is CASSPSGQGIYEQYF. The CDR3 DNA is TGTGCCAGCTCACCGTCGGGACAGGGGATTTACGAGCAGTACTTC.

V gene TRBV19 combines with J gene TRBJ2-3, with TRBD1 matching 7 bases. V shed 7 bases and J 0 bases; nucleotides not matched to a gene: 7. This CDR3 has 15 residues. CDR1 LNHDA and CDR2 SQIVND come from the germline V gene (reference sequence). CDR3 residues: CASTADRLSTDTQYF. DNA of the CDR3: TGTGCCAGTACCGCGGACAGGCTAAGCACAGATACGCAGTATTTT. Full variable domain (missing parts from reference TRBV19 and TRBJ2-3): DGGITQSPKYLFRKEGQNVTLSCEQNLNHDAMYWYRQDPGQGLRLIYYSQIVNDFQKGDIAEGYSVSREKKESFPLTVTSAQKNPTAFYLCASTADRLSTDTQYFGPGTRLTVL.

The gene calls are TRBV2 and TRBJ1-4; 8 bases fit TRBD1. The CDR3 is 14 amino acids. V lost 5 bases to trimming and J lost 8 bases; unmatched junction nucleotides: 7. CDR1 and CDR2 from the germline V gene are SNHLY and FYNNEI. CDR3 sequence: CASSFDRGGEKLFF. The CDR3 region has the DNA TGTGCCAGCAGTTTCGACAGGGGAGGCGAAAAACTGTTTTTT.

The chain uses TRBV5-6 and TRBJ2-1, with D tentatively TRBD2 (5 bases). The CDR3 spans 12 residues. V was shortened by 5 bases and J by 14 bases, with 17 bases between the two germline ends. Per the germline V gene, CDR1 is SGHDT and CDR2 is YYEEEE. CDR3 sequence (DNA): TGTGCCAGCAGTCACTCGGAGGTAGTAGAGTTCTTC. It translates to CASSHSEVVEFF.

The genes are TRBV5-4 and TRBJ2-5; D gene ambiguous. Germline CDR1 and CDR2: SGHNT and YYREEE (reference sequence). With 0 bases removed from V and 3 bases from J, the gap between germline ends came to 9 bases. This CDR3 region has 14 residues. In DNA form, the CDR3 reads TGTGCCAGCAGCTTGGAGTACTCAAAAGAGACCCAGTACTTC. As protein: CASSLEYSKETQYF.

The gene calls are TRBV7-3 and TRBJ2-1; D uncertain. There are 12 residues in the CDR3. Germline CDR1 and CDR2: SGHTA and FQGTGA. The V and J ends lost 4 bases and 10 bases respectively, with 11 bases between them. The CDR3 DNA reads TGTGCCAGCAGCTCTCCACCAGGAGAGCAGTTCTTC. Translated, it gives CASSSPPGEQFF.

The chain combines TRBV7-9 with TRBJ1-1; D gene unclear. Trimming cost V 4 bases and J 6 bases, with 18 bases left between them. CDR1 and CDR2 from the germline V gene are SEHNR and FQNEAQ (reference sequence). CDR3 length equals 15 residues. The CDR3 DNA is TGTGCCAGCAGCTCTAGTGGGAGTTTGTGGGCTGAAGCTTTCTTT. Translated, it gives CASSSSGSLWAEAFF. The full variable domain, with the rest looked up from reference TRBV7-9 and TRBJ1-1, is DTGVSQNPRHKITKRGQNVTFRCDPISEHNRLYWYRQTLGQGPEFLTYFQNEAQLEKSRLLSDRFSAERPKGSFSTLEIQRTEQGDSAMYLCASSSSGSLWAEAFFGQGTRLTVV.

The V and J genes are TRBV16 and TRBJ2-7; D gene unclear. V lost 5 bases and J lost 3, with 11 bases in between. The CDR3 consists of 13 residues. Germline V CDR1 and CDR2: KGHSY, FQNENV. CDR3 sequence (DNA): TGTGCCAGCAGCTACAATCCCAGCTACGAGCAGTACTTC. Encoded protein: CASSYNPSYEQYF.

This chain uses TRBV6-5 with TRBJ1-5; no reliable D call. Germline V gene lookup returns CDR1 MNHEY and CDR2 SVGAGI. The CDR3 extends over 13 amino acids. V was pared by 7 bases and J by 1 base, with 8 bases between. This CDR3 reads CASMVGSNQPQHF. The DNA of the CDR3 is TGTGCCAGCATGGTGGGCAGCAATCAGCCCCAGCATTTT.

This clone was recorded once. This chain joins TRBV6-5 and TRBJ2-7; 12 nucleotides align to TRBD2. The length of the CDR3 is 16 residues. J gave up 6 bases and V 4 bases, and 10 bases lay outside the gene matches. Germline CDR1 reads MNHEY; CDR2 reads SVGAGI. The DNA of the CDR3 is TGTGCCAGCAGTTCCGCCGGACTAGCGGGACTGGGCGAGCAGTACTTC. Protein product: CASSSAGLAGLGEQYF.

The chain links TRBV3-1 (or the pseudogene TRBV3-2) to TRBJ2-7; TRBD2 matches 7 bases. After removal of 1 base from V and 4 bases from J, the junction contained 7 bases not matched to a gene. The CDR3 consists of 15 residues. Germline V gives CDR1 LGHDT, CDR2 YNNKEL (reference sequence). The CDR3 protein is CASSQAGGSEYEQYF. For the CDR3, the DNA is TGTGCCAGCAGCCAAGCGGGGGGATCGGAGTACGAGCAGTACTTC.

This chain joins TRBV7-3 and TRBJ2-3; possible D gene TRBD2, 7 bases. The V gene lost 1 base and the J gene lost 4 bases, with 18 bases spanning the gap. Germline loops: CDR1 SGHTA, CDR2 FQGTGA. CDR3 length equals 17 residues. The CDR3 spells CASSLSEPGGESDTQYF. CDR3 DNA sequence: TGTGCCAGCAGCTTAAGCGAGCCGGGGGGCGAATCAGATACGCAGTATTTT.